These 28 T cell receptor beta chains were all obtained from the same sample, sequenced in a study of blood T cells in healthy people across ages. The use of a sample-barcoded 5' primer and a J-beta primer mix characterized a second PCR of roughly 6 to 11 cycles. TCRdb recomputed calls from the 5' RACE reads with MiXCR, one row per CDR3 protein. Of 750,000 to 850,000 distinct CDR3 sequences detected, around a quarter appear once; the ten largest clones hold approximately 3.7%. The data also belong to a second study, concerning T cells of mothers and their children.

The sequencing sample was made of blood. The receptors shown here come from a boy between 10 and 17 years old in good health.

The gene calls are TRBV20-1 and TRBJ2-7, with a possible D match to TRBD1 (5 bases). The CDR3 is 13 amino acids. Trimming pared 7 bases from V and 2 bases from J, leaving 15 bases between. In germline, CDR1 is DFQATT, CDR2 SNEGSKA (reference sequence). The CDR3 nucleotides read TGCAGTGGCCTCCTAGACAGTACCTACGAGCAGTACTTC. Its protein product is CSGLLDSTYEQYF.

The chain carries TRBV18 and TRBJ1-4; no reliable D call. The CDR3 spans 15 residues. From germline, CDR1 is KGHSH and CDR2 LQKENI. Trimming removed 3 bases from V and 4 bases from J, with 12 bases in between. Here the CDR3 DNA reads TGTGCCAGCTCACCGGGCAGGATGGATAATGAAAAACTGTTTTTT. It translates to CASSPGRMDNEKLFF.

This sequence joins TRBV2 and TRBJ2-2, with unresolved D. Per germline, CDR1 SNHLY and CDR2 FYNNEI. The CDR3 consists of 14 residues. V lost 6 bases to trimming and J lost 1 base, with 9 bases between them. CDR3 coding DNA: TGTGCCAGCAGGGACCGACTGAACACCGGGGAGCTGTTTTTT. This sequence encodes CASRDRLNTGELFF. Full variable domain (rest looked up from reference TRBV2 and TRBJ2-2): EPEVTQTPSHQVTQMGQEVILRCVPISNHLYFYWYRQILGQKVEFLVSFYNNEISEKSEIFDDQFSVERPDGSNFTLKIRSTKLEDSAMYFCASRDRLNTGELFFGEGSRLTVL.

This clonotype was recorded a few times. For the CDR3, the DNA is TGTGCCAGCAGCCAGCAAACAGGGTCCGGGGCCAACGTCCTGACTTTC. Amino acids: CASSQQTGSGANVLTF. The gene calls are TRBV4-2 and TRBJ2-6; D may be TRBD1 (6 bases). The CDR3 has 16 residues. The germline CDR1 and CDR2 sequences are LGHNA and YNFKEQ. Trimming took off 3 bases at V and 4 bases at J, with 13 bases between the two ends.

This clonotype was seen a handful of times. The chain joins TRBV5-1 to TRBJ2-1, with TRBD2 matching over 14 bases. With V trimmed by 0 bases and J by 4 bases, 15 bases remained unmatched. CDR3 length: 21 amino acids. Germline CDR1 and CDR2: SGHRS and YFSETQ. The CDR3 loop is CASSLVPTGLAGARTYNEQFF. As DNA, the CDR3 is TGCGCCAGCAGCTTGGTCCCCACGGGACTAGCGGGAGCTAGAACTTACAATGAGCAGTTCTTC.

This rearrangement joins TRBV6-2 or TRBV6-3 to TRBJ2-6; D call uncertain. Germline V CDR1 and CDR2: MNHEY, SVGEGT. Trimming removed 2 bases at V and 2 bases at J, with 4 bases between. The length of the CDR3 is 14 residues. CDR3 nucleotide sequence: TGTGCCAGCAGTTACGGGGCTGGGGCCAACGTCCTGACTTTC. Amino acids: CASSYGAGANVLTF.

This clonotype was seen only a few times. The V and J genes are TRBV7-9 and TRBJ2-5; maybe TRBD2 (7 bases). With the DNA end fitting TRBJ2-1 better, the J assignment may be wrong. Germline CDR1 and CDR2: SEHNR and FQNEAQ (reference sequence). The CDR3 length is 16 residues. The CDR3 bases are TGTGCCAGCAGCTGGGGGCCGGGGGGCAATAGAAATGAGCAGTTCTTC. It encodes CASSWGPGGNRNEQFF.

This clonotype has a single count. The rearrangement links TRBV12-3 or TRBV12-4 to TRBJ1-2, with D possibly TRBD1 on 6 matching bases. Between the trimmed V and J ends, which lost 2 bases and 4 bases, there was a span of 20 bases. CDR3 length equals 17 residues. The CDR3 sequence is CASSLYTSGALGYGYTF. CDR3 coding DNA: TGTGCCAGCAGTTTATATACGTCAGGGGCCCTCGGCTATGGCTACACCTTC.

This clonotype was observed a handful of times. CDR3 protein: CASSTQGGGASDTQYF. CDR3 coding DNA: TGTGCCAGCAGCACCCAAGGGGGGGGGGCGTCGGATACGCAGTATTTT. The genes are TRBV7-2 and TRBJ2-3; D might be TRBD2 (7 bases). Trimming removed 5 bases from V and 6 bases from J, with 21 bases in between. CDR3 length equals 16 residues. CDR1 is SGHTA and CDR2 is FQGNSA in the germline V gene.

J is TRBJ1-2 and V is TRBV7-9, with 12 bases matching TRBD1. The CDR3 extends over 14 amino acids. Germline CDR1 is SEHNR and CDR2 is FQNEAQ (reference sequence). V shed 5 bases, J shed 8 bases, and the junction held 6 bases outside the gene matches. CDR3 DNA sequence: TGTGCCAGCAGCCTTGGGACAGGGGGCTTAGGCTACACCTTC. This sequence encodes CASSLGTGGLGYTF.

This clonotype appeared a few times. The rearrangement joins TRBV5-5 to TRBJ2-1; 9 bases are a match to TRBD1. There are 15 residues in the CDR3. Trimming at V came to 3 bases and at J to 8 bases, leaving 9 bases not matched to a gene. Germline values: CDR1 SGHKS, CDR2 YYEKEE (reference sequence). The CDR3 region is CASSYRTGEFDEQFF. The CDR3, as DNA: TGTGCCAGCAGCTATCGGACAGGGGAGTTCGATGAGCAGTTCTTC.

This clonotype was detected only a few times. J is TRBJ2-1 and V is TRBV12-3 or TRBV12-4, with D possibly being TRBD2 (6 bases). The CDR3 loop spans 15 amino acids. Trimming stripped 5 bases from V and 7 bases from J, with 18 bases between. The CDR3 sequence: CASSGTGGNGNEQFF. The DNA of the CDR3 is TGTGCCAGCAGTGGCACCGGGGGTAACGGGAATGAGCAGTTCTTC.

This chain uses TRBV6-1 with TRBJ1-4; no clear D. The germline V and J ends were trimmed by 6 bases and 7 bases, with 18 bases remaining between them. Germline V gene data show CDR1 as MNHNS and CDR2 as SASEGT. The CDR3 runs to 15 residues. The CDR3 DNA is TGTGCCAGCAGGGGCGAAAGACTCCTTAGTGAAAAACTGTTTTTT. Translated: CASRGERLLSEKLFF.

The V call is TRBV28, the J call TRBJ2-7; D might be TRBD2 (6 bases). Germline CDR1 reads MDHEN; CDR2 reads SYDVKM. V dropped 5 bases and J dropped 0 bases, with 20 bases sitting between them. The CDR3 loop spans 17 amino acids. CDR3 nucleotides: TGTGCCAGCAGTCTCTCCCCAGCGGGCGAACTCTCCTACGAGCAGTACTTC. Protein sequence: CASSLSPAGELSYEQYF.

The genes are TRBV25-1 and TRBJ2-1; 10 bases map to TRBD1. Germline V gives CDR1 MGHDK, CDR2 SYGVNS. The CDR3 totals 14 residues. Losses at the gene ends were 7 bases for V and 1 base for J; bases not matched to a gene: 1. The CDR3 protein is CASMGQGSYNEQFF. CDR3 DNA: TGTGCCAGCATGGGACAGGGGTCCTACAATGAGCAGTTCTTC. The full variable domain, with the rest looked up from reference TRBV25-1 and TRBJ2-1, is EADIYQTPRYLVIGTGKKITLECSQTMGHDKMYWYQQDPGMELHLIHYSYGVNSTEKGDLSSESTVSRIRTEHFPLTLESARPSHTSQYLCASMGQGSYNEQFFGPGTRLTVL.

This chain links TRBV15 with TRBJ1-5; no clear D gene. The V gene's germline CDR1 is LNHNV and CDR2 YYDKDF (reference sequence). V was pared by 1 base and J by 8 bases, with 12 bases between. This CDR3 spans 14 amino acids. This chain's CDR3 is CATSRGPPGEPQHF. The CDR3 nucleotides are TGTGCCACCAGCAGAGGTCCCCCAGGTGAGCCCCAGCATTTT.

This rearrangement joins TRBV20-1 to TRBJ2-1, with a weak D call TRBD2 (6 bases). This CDR3 spans 13 amino acids. V was trimmed by 6 bases and J by 5 bases, leaving 14 bases between them. Germline-derived CDR1 and CDR2 are DFQATT and SNEGSKA (reference sequence). The chain's CDR3 is CSAPFGLHNEQFF. The DNA of the CDR3 is TGCAGTGCCCCCTTTGGACTACACAATGAGCAGTTCTTC.

This clonotype was seen a handful of times. The J gene is TRBJ2-3, the V gene TRBV7-6; D is uncertain. The CDR3 spans 16 residues. CDR1 and CDR2 (germline): SGHVS, FNYEAQ. The V and J ends lost 5 bases and 6 bases respectively, with 21 bases between them. CDR3 bases: TGTGCCAGCAGCCCACACCCTCCTCCTAGGTGGGATACGCAGTATTTT. Encoded protein: CASSPHPPPRWDTQYF.

The V gene is TRBV7-3, the J gene TRBJ2-2; 11 nucleotides line up with TRBD1. Germline loops: CDR1 SGHTA, CDR2 FQGTGA. The CDR3 consists of 17 residues. The junction had 10 bases not matched to a gene; V was cut back by 5 bases and J by 5 bases. The CDR3 DNA is TGTGCCAGCAGCCAAGAAGGGACAGGGGGACAGACCGGGGAGCTGTTTTTT. Protein product: CASSQEGTGGQTGELFF.

In its sample, this clonotype was seen a few times. One junction end does not reproduce the germline sequence, and a read error may be involved. This rearrangement joins TRBV6-5 to TRBJ1-5, with a possible D match to TRBD1 (5 bases). Germline V gene lookup returns CDR1 MNHEY and CDR2 SVGAGI. This CDR3 region has 14 residues. CDR3 protein: CASSSGFSNQPQHF. The CDR3 coding sequence is TGCGCCAGCAGTTCAGGGTTTAGCAATCAGCCCCAGCATTTT.

This clonotype was seen a few times. The chain carries TRBV3-1 and TRBJ2-5, with D perhaps matching TRBD2 (6 bases). The closer fit of TRBJ2-7 to the DNA end suggests the J call may be wrong. CDR1 LGHDT and CDR2 YNNKEL come from the germline V gene (reference sequence). The CDR3 consists of 14 residues. The CDR3 sequence: CASSQGGGAYEQYF. The CDR3 bases are TGTGCCAGCAGCCAAGGAGGCGGGGCCTACGAGCAGTACTTC.

The table lists this clonotype with a few counts. The genes are TRBV30 and TRBJ2-3; a possible D gene is TRBD2 (7 bases). In germline, CDR1 is GTSNPN, CDR2 SVGIG (reference sequence). This CDR3 comprises 14 residues. The V gene lost 8 bases and the J gene lost 0 bases, with 15 bases spanning the gap. CDR3 in amino acids: CAGNGGPSTDTQYF. For the CDR3, the DNA is TGTGCCGGTAACGGGGGGCCTAGCACAGATACGCAGTATTTT.

DNA of the CDR3: TGCAGTGCCGACAGCGGGAGTCTTTATACGCAGTATTTT. Translating it yields CSADSGSLYTQYF. V is TRBV20-1 and J is TRBJ2-3; TRBD2 matches at 8 bases. This CDR3 has 13 amino acids. Germline V gene data show CDR1 as DFQATT and CDR2 as SNEGSKA (reference sequence). V shed 6 bases and J 7 bases; nucleotides not matched to a gene: 9.

This clonotype showed up just a few times. V is TRBV5-8 and J is TRBJ2-4, with TRBD1 matching over 9 bases. The germline CDR1 and CDR2 sequences are SGHTS and YDEGEE. V shed 6 bases, J shed 1 base, and the junction held 11 bases outside the gene matches. CDR3 length: 17 amino acids. DNA of the CDR3: TGTGCCAGCATTCCGAGGGGACAGGGATTCGCCAAAAACATTCAGTACTTC. Protein product: CASIPRGQGFAKNIQYF.

This clonotype came up a few times. This chain joins TRBV7-9 and TRBJ1-1, with D possibly TRBD1 on 6 matching bases. The CDR3 is made up of 13 amino acids. Germline V gene lookup returns CDR1 SEHNR and CDR2 FQNEAQ (reference sequence). V was pared by 5 bases and J by 10 bases, with 17 bases between. CDR3 amino acids: CASSELGGWRAFF. The DNA of the CDR3 is TGTGCCAGCAGCGAACTAGGGGGGTGGAGAGCTTTCTTT.

The rearrangement links TRBV6-2 or TRBV6-3 to TRBJ2-3; perhaps TRBD2 as D (6 bases). This CDR3 contains 18 residues. Germline CDR1 MNHEY, CDR2 SVGEGT. The ends were cut back, 4 bases at V and 0 bases at J, with 20 bases in the middle. Here the CDR3 DNA reads TGTGCCAGCAGTTCCCCGGTTGGAGCGGGCCCTAGCACAGATACGCAGTATTTT. This codes for CASSSPVGAGPSTDTQYF.

This chain links TRBV20-1 with TRBJ2-3; TRBD2 matches 13 bases. Germline V gene data show CDR1 as DFQATT and CDR2 as SNEGSKA (reference sequence). The CDR3 is 18 amino acids. The CDR3 is CSAERVGTSGTGTDTQYF. CDR3 nucleotides: TGCAGCGCTGAGAGAGTCGGGACTAGCGGGACCGGGACAGATACGCAGTATTTT.

The V gene is TRBV5-4, the J gene TRBJ1-2; no clear D. Germline loops: CDR1 SGHNT, CDR2 YYREEE (reference sequence). The CDR3 is made up of 15 amino acids. With 0 bases removed from V and 5 bases from J, the gap between germline ends came to 14 bases. CDR3 region: CASSLAPDHPYGYTF. The CDR3 region has the DNA TGTGCCAGCAGCTTGGCCCCAGACCATCCTTATGGCTACACCTTC. The variable domain in full, with the rest retrieved from reference TRBV5-4 and TRBJ1-2, is ETGVTQSPTHLIKTRGQQVTLRCSSQSGHNTVSWYQQALGQGPQFIFQYYREEENGRGNFPPRFSGLQFPNYSSELNVNALELDDSALYLCASSLAPDHPYGYTFGSGTRLTVV.